This T cell receptor (beta chain) was captured in a study of shared clonotypes between healthy human individuals. The overall study: Per donor, three plates held CD4 naive cells, three held CD4 memory, two held CD8 naive and one held CD8 memory.

Profiled with immunoSEQ multiplex PCR; TCRdb holds only in-frame clones, not every one. The sample lists 2,100,000 or so clones, roughly 95% occurring once. On this clone itself: Antigen unknown.

General study results and limits: Shared across a few donors were about 4.8% of the naive CD4 clonotypes. Non-shared clonotypes had lower generation probabilities than clonotypes shared by all four sorted-subset donors. How much donors shared clonotypes was expected to be affected by sequencing depth.

The origin of this receptor is a young man in good health. Sequencing used naive CD4+ T cells sorted from blood. Subset meaning: CD45RA+ positively selected.

The CDR3 sequence: CASSIGRLSNEKLFF. CDR3 nucleotides: TGTGCCAGTAGTATCGGCAGACTAAGTAATGAAAAACTGTTTTTT. The chain employs TRBV19 and TRBJ1-4; no definite D call. V was pared by 3 bases and J by 4 bases, with 12 bases between. Germline assignment: CDR1 LNHDA and CDR2 SQIVND (reference sequence). The CDR3 covers 15 residues.